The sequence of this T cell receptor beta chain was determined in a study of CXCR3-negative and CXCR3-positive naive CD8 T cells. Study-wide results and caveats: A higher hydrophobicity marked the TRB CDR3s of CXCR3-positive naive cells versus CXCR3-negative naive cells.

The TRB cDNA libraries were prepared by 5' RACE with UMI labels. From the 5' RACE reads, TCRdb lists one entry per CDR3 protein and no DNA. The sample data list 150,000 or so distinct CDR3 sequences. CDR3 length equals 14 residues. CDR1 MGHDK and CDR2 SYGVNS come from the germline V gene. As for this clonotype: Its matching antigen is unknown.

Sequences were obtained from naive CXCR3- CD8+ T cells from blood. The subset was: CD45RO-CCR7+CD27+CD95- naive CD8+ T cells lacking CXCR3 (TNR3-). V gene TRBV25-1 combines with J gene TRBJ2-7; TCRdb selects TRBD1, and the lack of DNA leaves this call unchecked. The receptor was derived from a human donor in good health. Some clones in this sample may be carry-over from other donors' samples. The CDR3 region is CASSSFRASYEQYF.